This T cell receptor beta chain was sequenced during a study of Ad26.COV2.S vaccination and SARS-CoV-2 variants. About the study: The trial was COV1001 and the donor's arm was Ad26.COV2.S.

As regards this clone: The antigen is unknown.

Sequencing used immunoSEQ multiplex PCR; TCRdb keeps in-frame clones, though not all of them. The sample has about 350,000 clones, 75% to 90% seen once. Regarding treatment: some 20 received Ad26.COV2.S at low or high dose, single or two shots; about 5 received placebo; per-sample allocation not given. The samples were gathered on day 63 after the first injection of vaccine or placebo. Germline CDR1 is SQVTM and CDR2 is ANQGSEA. The length of the CDR3 is 15 residues. V was trimmed by 6 bases and J by 4 bases, leaving 16 bases between them. Study-level results: Vaccine and placebo groups showed comparable non-spike TCR breadth. Spike-specific TCR breadth was greater in vaccine than placebo recipients. Reportedly, spike-specific CD8+ and CD4+ T cell responses achieved substantial breadth once vaccination had taken place.

Sequenced material: peripheral blood, taken in a trial of Ad26.COV2.S vaccine versus placebo. The V call is TRBV29-1, the J call TRBJ2-6, with D perhaps TRBD1 (5 bases). The source is a person between 18 and 65 years old who received the Ad26.COV2.S COVID-19 vaccine or a placebo. The chain's CDR3 is CSVAPRGGGANVLTF. In nucleotides, the CDR3 is TGCAGCGTCGCCCCTAGGGGTGGCGGGGCCAACGTCCTGACTTTC.